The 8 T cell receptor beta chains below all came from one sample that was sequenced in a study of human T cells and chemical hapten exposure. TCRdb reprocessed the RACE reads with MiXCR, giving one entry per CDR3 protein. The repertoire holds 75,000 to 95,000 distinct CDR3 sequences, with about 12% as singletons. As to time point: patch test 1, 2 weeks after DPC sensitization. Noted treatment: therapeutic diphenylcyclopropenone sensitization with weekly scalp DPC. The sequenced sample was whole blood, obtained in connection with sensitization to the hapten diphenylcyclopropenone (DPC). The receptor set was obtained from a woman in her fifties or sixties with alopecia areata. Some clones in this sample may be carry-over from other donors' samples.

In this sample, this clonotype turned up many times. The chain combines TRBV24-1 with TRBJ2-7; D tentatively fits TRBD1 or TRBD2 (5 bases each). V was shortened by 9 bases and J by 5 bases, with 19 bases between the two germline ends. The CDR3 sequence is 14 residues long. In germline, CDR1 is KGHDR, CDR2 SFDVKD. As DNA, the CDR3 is TGTGCCACCCTTAGGACACCCACCGGGGACGAGCAGTACTTC. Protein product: CATLRTPTGDEQYF.

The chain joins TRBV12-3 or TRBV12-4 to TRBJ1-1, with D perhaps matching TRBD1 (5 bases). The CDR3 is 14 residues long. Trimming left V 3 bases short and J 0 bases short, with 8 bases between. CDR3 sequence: CASSFQGMNTEAFF. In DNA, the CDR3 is TGTGCCAGCAGTTTTCAGGGTATGAACACTGAAGCTTTCTTT.

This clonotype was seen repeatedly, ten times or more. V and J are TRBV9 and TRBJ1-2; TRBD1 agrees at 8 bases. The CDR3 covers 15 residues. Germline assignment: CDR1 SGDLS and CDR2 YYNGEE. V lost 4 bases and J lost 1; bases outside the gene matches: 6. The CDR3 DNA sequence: TGTGCCAGCAGCTCCCGGGACAGGTTTAACTATGGCTACACCTTC. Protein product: CASSSRDRFNYGYTF.

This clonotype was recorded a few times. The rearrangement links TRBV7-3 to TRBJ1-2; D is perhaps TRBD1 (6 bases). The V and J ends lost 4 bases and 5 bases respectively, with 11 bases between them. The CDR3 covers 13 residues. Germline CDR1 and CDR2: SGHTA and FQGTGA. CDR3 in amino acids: CASSSSTGYGYTF. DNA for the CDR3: TGTGCCAGCAGCTCTTCTACAGGGTATGGCTACACCTTC.

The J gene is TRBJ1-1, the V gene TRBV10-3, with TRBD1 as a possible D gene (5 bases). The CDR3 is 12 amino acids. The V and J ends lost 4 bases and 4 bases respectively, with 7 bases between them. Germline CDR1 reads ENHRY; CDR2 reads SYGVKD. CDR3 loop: CAISGGATEAFF. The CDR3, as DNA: TGTGCCATCAGTGGCGGGGCCACTGAAGCTTTCTTT.

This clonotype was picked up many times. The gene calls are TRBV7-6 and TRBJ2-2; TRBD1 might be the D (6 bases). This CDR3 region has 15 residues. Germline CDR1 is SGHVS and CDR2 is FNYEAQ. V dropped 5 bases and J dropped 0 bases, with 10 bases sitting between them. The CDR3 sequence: CASSRTETNTGELFF. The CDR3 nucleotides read TGTGCCAGCAGCCGGACAGAGACGAACACCGGGGAGCTGTTTTTT.

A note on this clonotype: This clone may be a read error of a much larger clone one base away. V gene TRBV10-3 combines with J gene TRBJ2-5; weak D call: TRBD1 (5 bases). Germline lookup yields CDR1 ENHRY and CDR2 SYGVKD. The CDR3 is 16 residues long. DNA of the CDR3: TGTACCATCAGTCCCCAATTGTCACAGGTGGGGGAGACCCAGTACTTC. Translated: CTISPQLSQVGETQYF.

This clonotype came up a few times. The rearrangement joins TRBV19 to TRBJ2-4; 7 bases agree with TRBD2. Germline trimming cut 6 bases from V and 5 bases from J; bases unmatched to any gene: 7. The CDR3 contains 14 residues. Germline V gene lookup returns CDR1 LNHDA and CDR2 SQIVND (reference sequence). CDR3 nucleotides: TGTGCCAGTAGCCCAAGCGGGACGGAAAACATTCAGTACTTC. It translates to CASSPSGTENIQYF.